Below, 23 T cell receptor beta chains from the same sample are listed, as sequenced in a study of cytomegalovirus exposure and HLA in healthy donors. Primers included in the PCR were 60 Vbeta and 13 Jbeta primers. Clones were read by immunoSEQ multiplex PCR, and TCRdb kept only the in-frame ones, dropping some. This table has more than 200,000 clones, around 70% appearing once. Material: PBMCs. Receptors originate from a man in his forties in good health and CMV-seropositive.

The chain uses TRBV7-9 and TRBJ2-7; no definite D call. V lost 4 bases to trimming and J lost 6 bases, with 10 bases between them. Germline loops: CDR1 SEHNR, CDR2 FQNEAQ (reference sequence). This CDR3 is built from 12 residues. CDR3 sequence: CASSWAPSEQYF. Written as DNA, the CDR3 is TGTGCCAGCAGCTGGGCACCATCCGAGCAGTACTTC.

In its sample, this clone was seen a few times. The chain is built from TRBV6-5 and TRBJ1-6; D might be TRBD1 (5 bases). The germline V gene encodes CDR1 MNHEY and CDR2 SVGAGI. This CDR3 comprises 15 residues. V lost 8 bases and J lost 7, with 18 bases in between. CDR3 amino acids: CASSFPGGRNSPLHF. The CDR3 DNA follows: TGTGCCAGCTCATTTCCGGGGGGGAGGAATTCACCCCTCCACTTT.

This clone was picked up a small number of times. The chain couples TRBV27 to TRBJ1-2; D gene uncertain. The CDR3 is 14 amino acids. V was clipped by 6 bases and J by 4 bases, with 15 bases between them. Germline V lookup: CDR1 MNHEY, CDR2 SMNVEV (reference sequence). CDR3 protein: CASSPQRSSYGYTF. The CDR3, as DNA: TGTGCCAGCAGCCCCCAGAGGAGTTCCTATGGCTACACCTTC.

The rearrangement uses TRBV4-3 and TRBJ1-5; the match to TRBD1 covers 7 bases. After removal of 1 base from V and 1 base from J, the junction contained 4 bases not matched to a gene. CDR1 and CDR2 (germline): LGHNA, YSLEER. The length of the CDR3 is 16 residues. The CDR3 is CASSQATGDSNQPQHF. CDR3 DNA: TGCGCCAGCAGCCAAGCTACAGGGGACAGCAATCAGCCCCAGCATTTT.

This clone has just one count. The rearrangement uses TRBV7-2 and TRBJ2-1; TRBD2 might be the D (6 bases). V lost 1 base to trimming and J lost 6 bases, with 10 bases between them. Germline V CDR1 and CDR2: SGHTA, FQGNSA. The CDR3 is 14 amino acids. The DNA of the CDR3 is TGTGCCAGCAGCTTAGGACTAGAATCCAATGAGCAGTTCTTC. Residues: CASSLGLESNEQFF. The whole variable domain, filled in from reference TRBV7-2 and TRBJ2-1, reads GAGVSQSPSNKVTEKGKDVELRCDPISGHTALYWYRQSLGQGLEFLIYFQGNSAPDKSGLPSDRFSAERTGGSVSTLTIQRTQQEDSAVYLCASSLGLESNEQFFGPGTRLTVL.

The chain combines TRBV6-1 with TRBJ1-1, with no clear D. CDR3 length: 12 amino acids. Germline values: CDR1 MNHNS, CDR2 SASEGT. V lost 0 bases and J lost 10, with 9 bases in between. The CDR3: CASSEAVGGAFF. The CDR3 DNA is TGTGCCAGCAGTGAAGCTGTCGGAGGAGCTTTCTTT.

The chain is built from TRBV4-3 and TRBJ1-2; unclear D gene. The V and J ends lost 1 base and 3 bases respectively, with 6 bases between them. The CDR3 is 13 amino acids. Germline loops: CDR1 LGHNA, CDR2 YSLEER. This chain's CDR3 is CASSQGLDYGYTF. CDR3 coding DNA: TGCGCCAGCAGCCAAGGACTGGACTATGGCTACACCTTC.

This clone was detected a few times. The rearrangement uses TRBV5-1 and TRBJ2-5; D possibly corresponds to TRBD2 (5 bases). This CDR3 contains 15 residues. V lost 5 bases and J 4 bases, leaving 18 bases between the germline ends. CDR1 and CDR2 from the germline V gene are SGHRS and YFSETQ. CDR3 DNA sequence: TGCGCCAGCAGTCACGGAGGTGGGTATGGAGAGACCCAGTACTTC. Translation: CASSHGGGYGETQYF.

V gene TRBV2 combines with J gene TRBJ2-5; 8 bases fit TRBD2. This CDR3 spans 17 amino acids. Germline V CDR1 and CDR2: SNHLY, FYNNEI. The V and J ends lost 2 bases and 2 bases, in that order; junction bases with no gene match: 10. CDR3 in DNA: TGTGCCAGCAGTGAAAGTCCGGCTAGCGGGCCACAAGAGACCCAGTACTTC. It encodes CASSESPASGPQETQYF. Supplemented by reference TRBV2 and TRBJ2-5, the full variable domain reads EPEVTQTPSHQVTQMGQEVILRCVPISNHLYFYWYRQILGQKVEFLVSFYNNEISEKSEIFDDQFSVERPDGSNFTLKIRSTKLEDSAMYFCASSESPASGPQETQYFGPGTRLLVL.

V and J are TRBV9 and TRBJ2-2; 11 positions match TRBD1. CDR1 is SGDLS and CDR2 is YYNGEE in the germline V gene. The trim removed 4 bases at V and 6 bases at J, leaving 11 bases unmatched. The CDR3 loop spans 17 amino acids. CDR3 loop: CASSPGGPGQGAGELFF. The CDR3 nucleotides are TGTGCCAGCAGCCCGGGGGGTCCGGGACAGGGGGCCGGGGAGCTGTTTTTT.

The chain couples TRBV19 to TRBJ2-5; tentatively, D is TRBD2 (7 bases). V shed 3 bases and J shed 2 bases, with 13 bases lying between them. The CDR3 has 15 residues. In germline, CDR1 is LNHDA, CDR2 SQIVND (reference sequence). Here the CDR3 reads CASSIGGARQETQYF. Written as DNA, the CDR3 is TGTGCCAGTAGTATTGGGGGGGCAAGGCAAGAGACCCAGTACTTC. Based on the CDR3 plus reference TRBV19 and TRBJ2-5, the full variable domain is DGGITQSPKYLFRKEGQNVTLSCEQNLNHDAMYWYRQDPGQGLRLIYYSQIVNDFQKGDIAEGYSVSREKKESFPLTVTSAQKNPTAFYLCASSIGGARQETQYFGPGTRLLVL.

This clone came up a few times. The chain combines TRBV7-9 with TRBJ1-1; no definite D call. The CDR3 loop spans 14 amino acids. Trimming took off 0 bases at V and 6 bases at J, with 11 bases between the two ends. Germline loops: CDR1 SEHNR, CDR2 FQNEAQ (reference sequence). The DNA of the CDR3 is TGTGCCAGCAGCTTAGCCGCGGGGAGCCCTGAAGCTTTCTTT. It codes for CASSLAAGSPEAFF.

The CDR3 DNA reads TGTGCCAGCAGCTTCGGCGGAAACACCGGGGAGCTGTTTTTT. It specifies CASSFGGNTGELFF. The chain joins TRBV5-6 to TRBJ2-2; D remains unclear. The CDR3 has 14 residues. V lost 2 bases to trimming and J lost 2 bases, with 7 bases between them. Per germline, CDR1 SGHDT and CDR2 YYEEEE.

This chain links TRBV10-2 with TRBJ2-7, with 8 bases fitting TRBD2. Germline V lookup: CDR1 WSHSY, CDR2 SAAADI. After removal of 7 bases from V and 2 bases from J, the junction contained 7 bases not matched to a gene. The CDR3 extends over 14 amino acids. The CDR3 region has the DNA TGCGCCAGCACCGACGGGGGGGCGACCTACGAGCAGTACTTC. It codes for CASTDGGATYEQYF.

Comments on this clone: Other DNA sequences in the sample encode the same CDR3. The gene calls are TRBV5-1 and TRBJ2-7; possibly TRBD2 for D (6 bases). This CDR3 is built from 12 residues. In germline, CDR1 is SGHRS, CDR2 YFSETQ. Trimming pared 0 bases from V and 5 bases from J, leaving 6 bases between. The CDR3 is CASSLGRDEQYF. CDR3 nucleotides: TGCGCCAGCAGCTTGGGGAGGGACGAGCAGTACTTC.

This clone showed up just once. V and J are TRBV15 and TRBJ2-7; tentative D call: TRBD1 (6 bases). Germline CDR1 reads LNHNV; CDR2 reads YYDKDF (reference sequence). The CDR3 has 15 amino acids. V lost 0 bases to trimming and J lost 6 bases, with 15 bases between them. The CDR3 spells CATSRDRRDRTEQYF. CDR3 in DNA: TGTGCCACCAGCAGAGATCGGCGTGACAGGACCGAGCAGTACTTC.

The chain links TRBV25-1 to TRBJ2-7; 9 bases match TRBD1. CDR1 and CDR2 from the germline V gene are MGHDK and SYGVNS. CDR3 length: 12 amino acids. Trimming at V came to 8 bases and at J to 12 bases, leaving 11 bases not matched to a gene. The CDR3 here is CASAGTGKSWYF. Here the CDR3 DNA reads TGTGCCAGCGCCGGGACAGGGAAAAGTTGGTACTTC.

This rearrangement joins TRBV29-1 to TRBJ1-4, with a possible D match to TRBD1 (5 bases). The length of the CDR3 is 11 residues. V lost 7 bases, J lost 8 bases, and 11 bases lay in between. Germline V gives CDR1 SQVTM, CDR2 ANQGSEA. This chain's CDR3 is CSGGNREKLFF. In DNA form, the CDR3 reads TGCAGCGGAGGAAACAGGGAAAAACTGTTTTTT.

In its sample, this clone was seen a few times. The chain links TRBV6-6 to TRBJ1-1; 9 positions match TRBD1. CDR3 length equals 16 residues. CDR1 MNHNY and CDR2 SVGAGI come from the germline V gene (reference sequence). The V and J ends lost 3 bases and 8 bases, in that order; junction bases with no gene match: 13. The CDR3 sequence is CASSYGLGQGISEAFF. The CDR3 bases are TGTGCCAGCAGTTATGGGTTAGGACAGGGGATCTCCGAAGCTTTCTTT.

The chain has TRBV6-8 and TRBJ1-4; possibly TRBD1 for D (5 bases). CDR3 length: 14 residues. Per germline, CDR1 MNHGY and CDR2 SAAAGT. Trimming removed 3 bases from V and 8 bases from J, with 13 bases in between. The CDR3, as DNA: TGTGCCAGCAGTTATTCCAGGGAATGGGAAAAACTGTTTTTT. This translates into CASSYSREWEKLFF.

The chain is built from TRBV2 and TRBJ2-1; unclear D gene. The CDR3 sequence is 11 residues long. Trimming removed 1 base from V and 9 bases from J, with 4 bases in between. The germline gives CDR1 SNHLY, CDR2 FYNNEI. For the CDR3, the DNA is TGTGCCAGCAGTGAAGTCAGTGAGCAGTTCTTC. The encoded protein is CASSEVSEQFF. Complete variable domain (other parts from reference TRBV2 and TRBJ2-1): EPEVTQTPSHQVTQMGQEVILRCVPISNHLYFYWYRQILGQKVEFLVSFYNNEISEKSEIFDDQFSVERPDGSNFTLKIRSTKLEDSAMYFCASSEVSEQFFGPGTRLTVL.

CDR3 region: CARSGVGTSGYNEQFF. The DNA of the CDR3 is TGTGCCAGAAGCGGGGTAGGGACTAGCGGGTACAATGAGCAGTTCTTC. The chain recombines TRBV5-3 with TRBJ2-1, with TRBD2 matching over 12 bases. TRBV5-3 is annotated as an ORF whose role is uncertain. This CDR3 has 16 residues. V lost 4 bases and J lost 4; bases outside the gene matches: 6.

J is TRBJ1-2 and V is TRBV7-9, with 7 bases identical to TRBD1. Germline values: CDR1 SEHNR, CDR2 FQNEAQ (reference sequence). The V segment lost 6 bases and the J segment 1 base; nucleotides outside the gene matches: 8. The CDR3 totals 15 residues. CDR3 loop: CASSFRGRGNYGYTF. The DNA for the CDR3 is TGTGCCAGCAGTTTTAGGGGGCGCGGTAACTATGGCTACACCTTC.